Listed below are T cell receptor beta chains from one sample, sequenced in a study of T cells expressing NK-cell markers. With the 5' RACE reads reprocessed, TCRdb shows one record per CDR3 protein and no DNA. Here the sample table reports about 390,000 distinct CDR3 sequences. What was sequenced was blood T cells: a sorted CD56 or NKG2C T cell subset, CD4+ or CD8+ T cells, or bulk PBMC T cells (not recorded which). Receptors were obtained from a woman between 45 and 65 years old in good health. Both conserved end residues are part of each CDR3.

>TRBV10-3|TRBJ2-2
CAISRQTSGRDTGELFF
>TRBV12-3/TRBV12-4|TRBJ2-1
CASSLASYPSGKYNEQFF
>TRBV4-1|TRBJ1-3
CASSQPQGARNTIYF
>TRBV5-6|TRBJ2-3
CASSLGGADFSDTQYF
>TRBV12-5|TRBJ2-3
CASGLVDTQYF
>TRBV12-3/TRBV12-4|TRBJ1-4
CASTMGTIATNEKLFF
>TRBV11-2|TRBJ2-1
CASRTPGTSGRGRLNEQFF
>TRBV20-1|TRBJ1-2
CSARVEGASGYTF
>TRBV29-1|TRBJ2-3
CSVEFYTDTQYF
>TRBV5-6|TRBJ2-3
CASSLAERSTDTQYF
>TRBV30|TRBJ2-3
CASRTASDTQYF
>TRBV11-1|TRBJ2-6
CASSGQGWKPSGANVLTF
>TRBV7-9|TRBJ1-6
CASSWGRRGSPLHF
>TRBV5-6|TRBJ1-1
CASSRTGRNTEAFF
>TRBV29-1|TRBJ1-2
CSVSGRVLDGYTF
>TRBV14|TRBJ1-3
CASSDRTGRNTIYF
>TRBV24-1|TRBJ2-3
CATSDRGQGSDTQYF
>TRBV2|TRBJ2-5
CASSSSQELAGGLQETQYF
>TRBV9|TRBJ2-2
CASSERLVMTGELFF
>TRBV6-5|TRBJ2-1
CASSTRTGVNEQFF
>TRBV25-1|TRBJ2-4
CASSDHREGSLAKNIQYF
>TRBV6-5|TRBJ1-1
CATSEGGLSTEAFF
>TRBV20-1|TRBJ2-1
CSVKGQGYNEQFF
>TRBV5-1|TRBJ2-7
CASSPMSSGGSYEQYF
>TRBV11-2|TRBJ2-3
CASSSGSDTQYF
>TRBV21-1|TRBJ1-4
CASSKVQRTNEKLFF
>TRBV6-5|TRBJ2-3
CASGLGNTDTQYF
>TRBV7-6|TRBJ2-2
CASSLSSGSGGELFF
>TRBV4-1|TRBJ1-4
CASSPFGLQGTNEKLFF
>TRBV20-1|TRBJ1-5
CSASSLREGNQPQHF
>TRBV7-3|TRBJ2-3
CASAKGAKTDTQYF
>TRBV7-9|TRBJ2-1
CASSLSRDMRFF
>TRBV12-3/TRBV12-4|TRBJ1-1
CASSLDSLAAFF
>TRBV7-2|TRBJ2-1
CASSLEAGLRNEQFF
>TRBV3-1|TRBJ2-7
CASSQVWHEQYF
>TRBV5-5|TRBJ2-1
CASSLDPGTSGRGNNEQFF
>TRBV5-6|TRBJ1-1
CASSPGTNTEAFF
>TRBV19|TRBJ2-7
CATLSPSYEQYF
>TRBV5-1|TRBJ2-1
CASSLWGDKSSYNEQFF
>TRBV7-2|TRBJ2-7
CASSLLWGSLAEQYF
>TRBV7-7|TRBJ2-2
CASSFGPTLYTGELFF